This T cell receptor beta chain appears in the sequencing data of a study of Tregs in tolerant kidney transplant recipients. The study, taken as a whole, reports: Few patients were studied, so findings need validation in larger groups. Biological reproducibility was not directly addressed in this study. Activated donor B cell expansion appeared to reveal the most relevant donor-specific TCRbeta repertoire.

Measured with immunoSEQ multiplex PCR; TCRdb has only the in-frame clones, and not every one. The sample lists 200,000 to 300,000 clones; about 86% were seen once. This clone occurred once. Antigen unknown. Germline V gene lookup returns CDR1 SNHLY and CDR2 FYNNEI. Trimming cost V 5 bases and J 5 bases, with 6 bases left between them. CDR3 length: 12 amino acids. Unstimulated regulatory T cells (CD4+CD25+CD127-), CD4+CD25- non-regulatory cells, CD4 and CD8 cells were FACS-sorted from thawed PBMCs. The chain has TRBV2 and TRBJ1-4; D gene uncertain. This TCR was recovered from a human donor in good health. Sequenced sample: CD4+ T cells from blood. As DNA, the CDR3 is TGTGCCAGCAGTCCCCAAAATGAAAAACTGTTTTTT. Translated, it gives CASSPQNEKLFF.